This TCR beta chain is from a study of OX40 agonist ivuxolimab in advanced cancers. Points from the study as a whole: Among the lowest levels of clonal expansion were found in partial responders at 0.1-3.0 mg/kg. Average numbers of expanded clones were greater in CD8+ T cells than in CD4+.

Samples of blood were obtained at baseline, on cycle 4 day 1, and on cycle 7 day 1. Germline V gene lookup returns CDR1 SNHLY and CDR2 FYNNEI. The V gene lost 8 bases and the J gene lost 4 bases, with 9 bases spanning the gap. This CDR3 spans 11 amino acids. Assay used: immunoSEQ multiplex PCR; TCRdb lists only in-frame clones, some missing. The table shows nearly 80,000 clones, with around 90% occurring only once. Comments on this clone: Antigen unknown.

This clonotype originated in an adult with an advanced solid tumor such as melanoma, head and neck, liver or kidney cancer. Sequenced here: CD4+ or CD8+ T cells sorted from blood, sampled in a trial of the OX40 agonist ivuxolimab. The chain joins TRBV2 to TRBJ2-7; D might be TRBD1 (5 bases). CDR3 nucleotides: TGTGCCAGCCAAGGGGTGTACGAGCAGTACTTC. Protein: CASQGVYEQYF.